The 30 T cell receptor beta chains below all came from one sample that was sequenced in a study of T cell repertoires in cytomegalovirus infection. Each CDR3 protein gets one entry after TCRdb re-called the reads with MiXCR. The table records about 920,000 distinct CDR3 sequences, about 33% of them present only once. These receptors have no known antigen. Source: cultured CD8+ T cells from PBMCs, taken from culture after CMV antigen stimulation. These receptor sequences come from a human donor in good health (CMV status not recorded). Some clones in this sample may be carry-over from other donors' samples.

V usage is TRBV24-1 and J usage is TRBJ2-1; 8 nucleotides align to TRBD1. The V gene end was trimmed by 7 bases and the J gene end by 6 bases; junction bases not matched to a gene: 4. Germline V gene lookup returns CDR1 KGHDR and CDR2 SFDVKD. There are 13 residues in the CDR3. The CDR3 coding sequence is TGTGCCACCAGGGACAGGGAATGCAATGAGCAGTTCTTC. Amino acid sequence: CATRDRECNEQFF.

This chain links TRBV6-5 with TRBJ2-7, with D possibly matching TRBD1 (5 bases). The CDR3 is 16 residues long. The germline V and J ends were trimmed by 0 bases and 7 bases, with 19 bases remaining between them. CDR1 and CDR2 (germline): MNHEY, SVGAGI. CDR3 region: CASSYSRWGLEMEQYV. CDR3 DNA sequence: TGTGCCAGCAGTTACTCGAGGTGGGGCCTTGAGATGGAGCAGTACGTC.

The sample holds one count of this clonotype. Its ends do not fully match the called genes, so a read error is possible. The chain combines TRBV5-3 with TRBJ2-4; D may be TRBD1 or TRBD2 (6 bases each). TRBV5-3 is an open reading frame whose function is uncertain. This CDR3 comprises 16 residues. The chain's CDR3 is CASSSSGALAKNIQYF. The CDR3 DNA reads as TGTGCCAGCAGCTCCTCGGGGGCTCTAGCCAAAAACATTCAGTACTTC.

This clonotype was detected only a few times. This CDR3 reads CASKVPSYGYTF. CDR3 DNA sequence: TGTGCCAGCAAAGTCCCCAGCTATGGCTACACCTTC. The rearrangement joins TRBV6-1 to TRBJ1-2; D call uncertain. Germline loops: CDR1 MNHNS, CDR2 SASEGT. The CDR3 totals 12 residues. V was trimmed by 7 bases and J by 4 bases, leaving 10 bases between them.

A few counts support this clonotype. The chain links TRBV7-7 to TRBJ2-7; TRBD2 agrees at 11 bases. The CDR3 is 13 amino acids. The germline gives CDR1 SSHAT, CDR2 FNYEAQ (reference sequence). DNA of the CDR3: TGTGCTAGCGGGGGGGGCCATGGGGACGAGCAGTACTTC. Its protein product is CASGGGHGDEQYF.

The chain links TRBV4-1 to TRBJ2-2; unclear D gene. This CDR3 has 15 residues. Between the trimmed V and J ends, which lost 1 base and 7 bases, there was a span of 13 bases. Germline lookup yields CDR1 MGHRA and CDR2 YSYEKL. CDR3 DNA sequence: TGCGCCAGCAGCCAAGTTCCCTACCTGAGCGGGGAGCTGTTTTTT. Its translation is CASSQVPYLSGELFF.

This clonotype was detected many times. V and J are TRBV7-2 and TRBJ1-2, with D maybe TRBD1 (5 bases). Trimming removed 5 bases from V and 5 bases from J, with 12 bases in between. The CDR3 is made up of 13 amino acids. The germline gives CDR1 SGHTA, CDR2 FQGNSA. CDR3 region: CASSPDTLYGYTF. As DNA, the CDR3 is TGTGCCAGCAGCCCGGACACTCTATATGGCTACACCTTC.

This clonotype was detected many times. The chain's CDR3 is CASSSRDTGSYEQYF. The CDR3 DNA follows: TGTGCCAGTAGTTCTCGGGACACCGGGTCCTACGAGCAGTACTTC. This chain connects TRBV19 to TRBJ2-7; maybe TRBD1 (6 bases). Trimming shortened V by 5 bases and J by 1 base, and 15 bases separated the two germline ends. The CDR3 spans 15 residues. Germline values: CDR1 LNHDA, CDR2 SQIVND (reference sequence).

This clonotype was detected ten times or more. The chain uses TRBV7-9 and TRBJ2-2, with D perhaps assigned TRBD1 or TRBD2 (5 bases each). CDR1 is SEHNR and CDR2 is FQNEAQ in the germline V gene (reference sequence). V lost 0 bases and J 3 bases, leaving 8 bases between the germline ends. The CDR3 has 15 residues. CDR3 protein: CASSLARGDTGELFF. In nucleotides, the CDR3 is TGTGCCAGCAGCTTAGCTCGAGGGGACACCGGGGAGCTGTTTTTT.

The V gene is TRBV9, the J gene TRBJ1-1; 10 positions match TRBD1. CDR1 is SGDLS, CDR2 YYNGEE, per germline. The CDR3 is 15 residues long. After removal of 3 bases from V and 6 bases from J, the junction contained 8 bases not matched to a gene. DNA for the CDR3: TGTGCCAGCAGCGGCGGGGGACAGGGGCGACCTGAAGCTTTCTTT. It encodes CASSGGGQGRPEAFF.

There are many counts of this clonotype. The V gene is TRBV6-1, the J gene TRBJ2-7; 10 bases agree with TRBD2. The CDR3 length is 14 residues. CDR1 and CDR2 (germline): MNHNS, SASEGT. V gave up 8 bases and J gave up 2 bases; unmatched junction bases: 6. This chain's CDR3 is CASSSGGITYEQYF. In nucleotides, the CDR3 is TGTGCCAGCTCTAGCGGGGGCATAACCTACGAGCAGTACTTC.

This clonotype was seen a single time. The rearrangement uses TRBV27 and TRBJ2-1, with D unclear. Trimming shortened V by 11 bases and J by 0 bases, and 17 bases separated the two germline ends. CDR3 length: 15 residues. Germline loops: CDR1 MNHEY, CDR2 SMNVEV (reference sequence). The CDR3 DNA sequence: TGTGCCGGCGGAGAAGTAAGTTACTCCTACAATGAGCAGTTCTTC. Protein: CAGGEVSYSYNEQFF.

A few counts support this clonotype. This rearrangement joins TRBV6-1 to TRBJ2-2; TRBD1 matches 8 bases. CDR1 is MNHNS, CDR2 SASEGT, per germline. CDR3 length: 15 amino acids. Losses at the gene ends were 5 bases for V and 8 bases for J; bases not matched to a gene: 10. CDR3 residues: CASSLRTGNQGELFF. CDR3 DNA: TGTGCCAGCAGTTTGAGGACAGGGAACCAAGGGGAGCTGTTTTTT.

CDR3 nucleotides: TGCGCCAGCAGCCATTTGACTAGCGGGGGTGATACGCAGTATTTT. Encoded protein: CASSHLTSGGDTQYF. V is TRBV4-1 and J is TRBJ2-3; 12 nucleotides line up with TRBD2. With 3 bases clipped from V and 6 bases from J, the junction kept 4 bases outside the gene matches. This CDR3 comprises 15 residues. Per the germline V gene, CDR1 is MGHRA and CDR2 is YSYEKL.

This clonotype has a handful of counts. CDR3 DNA: TGTGCCAGCAGCCCAGTGGGGACAGGGACGACGATTGACACTGAAGCTTTCTTT. It specifies CASSPVGTGTTIDTEAFF. This chain joins TRBV7-9 and TRBJ1-1, with 9 bases identical to TRBD1. The V gene's germline CDR1 is SEHNR and CDR2 FQNEAQ (reference sequence). The CDR3 has 18 amino acids. The trim removed 5 bases at V and 3 bases at J, leaving 16 bases unmatched.

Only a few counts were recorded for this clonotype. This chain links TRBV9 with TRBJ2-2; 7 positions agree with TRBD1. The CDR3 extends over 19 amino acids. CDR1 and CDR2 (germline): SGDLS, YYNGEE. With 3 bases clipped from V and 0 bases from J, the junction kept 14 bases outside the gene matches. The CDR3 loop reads CASSDEGTEYSSNTGELFF. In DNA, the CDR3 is TGTGCCAGCAGCGACGAAGGGACAGAATATTCTTCGAACACCGGGGAGCTGTTTTTT. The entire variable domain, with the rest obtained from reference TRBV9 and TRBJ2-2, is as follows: DSGVTQTPKHLITATGQRVTLRCSPRSGDLSVYWYQQSLDQGLQFLIQYYNGEERAKGNILERFSAQQFPDLHSELNLSSLELGDSALYFCASSDEGTEYSSNTGELFFGEGSRLTVL.

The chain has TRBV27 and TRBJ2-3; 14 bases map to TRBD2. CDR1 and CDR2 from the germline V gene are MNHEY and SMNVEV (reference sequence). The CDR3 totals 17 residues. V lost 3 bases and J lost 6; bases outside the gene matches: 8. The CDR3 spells CASSFLTSGGAGDTQYF. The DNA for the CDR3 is TGTGCCAGCAGTTTCCTGACTAGCGGGGGGGCCGGGGATACGCAGTATTTT.

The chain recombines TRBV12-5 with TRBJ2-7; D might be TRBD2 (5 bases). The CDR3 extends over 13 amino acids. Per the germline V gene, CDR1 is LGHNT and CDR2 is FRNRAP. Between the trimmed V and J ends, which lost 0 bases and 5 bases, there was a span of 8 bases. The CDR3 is CASGLVARDEQYF. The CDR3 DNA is TGTGCTAGTGGTTTGGTAGCGAGGGACGAGCAGTACTTC.

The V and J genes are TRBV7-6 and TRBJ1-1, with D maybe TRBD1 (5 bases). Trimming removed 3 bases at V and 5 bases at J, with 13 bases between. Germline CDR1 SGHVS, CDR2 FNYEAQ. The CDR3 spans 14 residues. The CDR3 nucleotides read TGTGCCAGCAGCTTCGGGGCTCCGGGGACTGAAGCTTTCTTT. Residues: CASSFGAPGTEAFF. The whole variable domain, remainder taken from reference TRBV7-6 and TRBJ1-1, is GAGVSQSPRYKVTKRGQDVALRCDPISGHVSLYWYRQALGQGPEFLTYFNYEAQQDKSGLPNDRFSAERPEGSISTLTIQRTEQRDSAMYRCASSFGAPGTEAFFGQGTRLTVV.

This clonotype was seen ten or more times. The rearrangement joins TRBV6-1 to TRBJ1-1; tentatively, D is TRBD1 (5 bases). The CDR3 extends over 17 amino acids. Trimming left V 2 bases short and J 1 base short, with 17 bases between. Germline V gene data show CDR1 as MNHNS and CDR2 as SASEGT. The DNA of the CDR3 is TGTGCCAGCAGTGAAAAGGGATGGGGCGGAACGAACACTGAAGCTTTCTTT. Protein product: CASSEKGWGGTNTEAFF.

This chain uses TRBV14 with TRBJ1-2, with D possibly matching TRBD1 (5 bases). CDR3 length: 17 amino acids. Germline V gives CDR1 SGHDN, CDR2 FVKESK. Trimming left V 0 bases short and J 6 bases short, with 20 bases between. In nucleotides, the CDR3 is TGTGCCAGCAGCCAAGATCTGCGGCGGGGACTCCTGAATGGCTACACCTTC. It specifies CASSQDLRRGLLNGYTF.

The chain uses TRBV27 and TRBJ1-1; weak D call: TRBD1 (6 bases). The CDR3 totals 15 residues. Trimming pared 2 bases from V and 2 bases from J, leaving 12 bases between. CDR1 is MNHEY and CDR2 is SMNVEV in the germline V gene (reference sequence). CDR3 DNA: TGTGCCAGCAGTTTAACAGGGTCGCCAAACACTGAAGCTTTCTTT. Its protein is CASSLTGSPNTEAFF.

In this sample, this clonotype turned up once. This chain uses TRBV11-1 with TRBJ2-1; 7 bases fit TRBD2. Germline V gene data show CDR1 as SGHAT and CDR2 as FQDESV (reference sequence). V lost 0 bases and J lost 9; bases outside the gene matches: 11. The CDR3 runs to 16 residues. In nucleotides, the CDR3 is TGTGCCAGCAGCTTAGCGCGGGGGTTCCTCCAGGGTGAGCAGTTCTTC. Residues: CASSLARGFLQGEQFF. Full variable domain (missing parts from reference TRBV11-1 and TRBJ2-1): EAEVAQSPRYKITEKSQAVAFWCDPISGHATLYWYRQILGQGPELLVQFQDESVVDDSQLPKDRFSAERLKGVDSTLKIQPAELGDSAMYLCASSLARGFLQGEQFFGPGTRLTVL.

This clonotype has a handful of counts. The CDR3 region has the DNA TGTGCCACCAGCACAGAGGGCAATCAGCCCCAGCATTTT. Amino acid sequence: CATSTEGNQPQHF. V is TRBV15 and J is TRBJ1-5, with D unclear. Germline V gene data show CDR1 as LNHNV and CDR2 as YYDKDF (reference sequence). This CDR3 region has 13 residues. Trimming cost V 4 bases and J 2 bases, with 6 bases left between them.

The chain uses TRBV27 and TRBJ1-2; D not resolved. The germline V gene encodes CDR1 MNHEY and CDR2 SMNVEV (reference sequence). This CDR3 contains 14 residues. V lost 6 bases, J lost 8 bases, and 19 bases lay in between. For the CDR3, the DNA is TGTGCCAGCAGAGACAATCTCGACCGGCTCGGCTACACCTTC. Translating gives CASRDNLDRLGYTF.

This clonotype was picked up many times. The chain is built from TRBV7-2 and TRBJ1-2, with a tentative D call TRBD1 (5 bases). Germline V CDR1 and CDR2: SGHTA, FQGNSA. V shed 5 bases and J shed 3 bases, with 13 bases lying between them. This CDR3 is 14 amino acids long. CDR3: CASSLPGAYYGYTF. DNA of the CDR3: TGTGCCAGCAGCCTGCCCGGGGCTTACTATGGCTACACCTTC.

CDR3 region: CASSSSTPRLETQYF. CDR3 DNA: TGTGCCAGCAGCAGTTCCACCCCCCGTTTGGAGACCCAGTACTTC. The chain uses TRBV27 and TRBJ2-5; no definite D call. V was shortened by 6 bases and J by 5 bases, with 19 bases between the two germline ends. The CDR3 is 15 amino acids. CDR1 and CDR2 (germline): MNHEY, SMNVEV (reference sequence).

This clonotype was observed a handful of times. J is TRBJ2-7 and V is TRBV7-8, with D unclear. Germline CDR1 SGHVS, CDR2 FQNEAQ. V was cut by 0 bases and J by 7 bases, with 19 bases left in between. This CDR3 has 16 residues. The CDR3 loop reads CASSLALDDPADEQYF. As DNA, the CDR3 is TGTGCCAGCAGCTTAGCTCTTGACGACCCGGCAGATGAGCAGTACTTC.

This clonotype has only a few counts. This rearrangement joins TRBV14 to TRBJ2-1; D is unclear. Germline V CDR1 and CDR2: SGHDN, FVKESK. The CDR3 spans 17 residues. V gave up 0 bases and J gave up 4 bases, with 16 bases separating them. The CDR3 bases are TGTGCCAGCAGCCAAGATCTATTCGCACAGCCTTACAATGAGCAGTTCTTC. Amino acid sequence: CASSQDLFAQPYNEQFF.

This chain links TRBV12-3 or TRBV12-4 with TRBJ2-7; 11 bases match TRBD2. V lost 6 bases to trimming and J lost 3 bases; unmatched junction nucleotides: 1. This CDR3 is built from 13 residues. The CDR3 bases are TGTGCCAGCAGGGGGACTAGCGGCTACGAGCAGTACTTC. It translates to CASRGTSGYEQYF.